Listed below are T cell receptor beta chains from one sample, sequenced in a study of blood T cell repertoires in COVID-19. Repertoires were generated with immunoSEQ multiplex PCR, while TCRdb's copy carries only in-frame clones and drops some. The sample records a few hundred thousand clones, 86% being singletons. The sequenced sample consisted of peripheral blood. These receptors were collected from a woman in her fifties or sixties with COVID-19, enrolled during active disease. Each CDR3 is given with its conserved first and last residue.

J gene,V gene,CDR3 protein
TRBJ2-2,TRBV7-9,CASSSNAGSPTGELFF
TRBJ1-1,TRBV11-3,CASSLDQGLSTEAFF
TRBJ2-1,TRBV7-2,CASSLTSTDNEQFF
TRBJ2-5,TRBV25-1,CASSEGGGETQYF
TRBJ2-1,TRBV24-1,CATSYSGVNNEQFF
TRBJ2-2,TRBV28,CASSSGGYTGELFF
TRBJ2-7,TRBV30,CAWSVGAGAYEQYF
TRBJ1-1,TRBV20-1,CSAPDWGEAFF
TRBJ2-4,TRBV12-3/TRBV12-4,CASSPTGDIQYF
TRBJ2-1,TRBV10-3,CAISESSGTGVYNEQFF
TRBJ1-1,TRBV29-1,CSVELQGGGTEAFF
TRBJ1-1,TRBV6-1,CASSDRTANTEAFF
TRBJ1-2,TRBV21-1,CASSKGREALYGYTF
TRBJ1-3,TRBV7-8,CASSGTGSGNTIYF
TRBJ2-1,TRBV19,CASGSGGPLNEQFF
TRBJ1-1,TRBV6-5,CASSYSTGPSTEAFF
TRBJ2-7,TRBV7-9,CASSSPLQGGEQYF
TRBJ1-2,TRBV9,CASSVDSPPRGYTF
TRBJ1-1,TRBV7-9,CASSPMRNTEAFF
TRBJ2-1,TRBV6-1,CASSEAPSGGVGPYNEQFF
TRBJ1-5,TRBV4-1,CASSQAEGIQPQHF
TRBJ1-1,TRBV5-1,CASSSWDRQNTEAFF
TRBJ1-5,TRBV2,CASSEGGGWQPQHF